The clone carrying this T cell receptor (beta chain) showed up many times. The sample originates from a study of T cells after yellow fever vaccination. TCRdb re-derived calls from the 5' RACE reads in MiXCR, one entry per CDR3 protein. The sample carries about 340,000 distinct CDR3 sequences, approximately 13% recorded once. The sequencing here drew on CD4+ T cells sorted from PBMCs, taken 15 days after the yellow fever booster vaccination. The origin of this receptor is a man younger than 35 who received the YFV17D yellow fever vaccine.

The CDR3 region is CASSWTGGREETQYF. The CDR3 nucleotides are TGCGCCAGCAGCTGGACAGGGGGTAGGGAAGAGACCCAGTACTTC. The chain has TRBV5-1 and TRBJ2-5, with 10 bases lining up with TRBD1. CDR1 SGHRS and CDR2 YFSETQ come from the germline V gene. The V gene end was trimmed by 3 bases and the J gene end by 3 bases; junction bases not matched to a gene: 5. The CDR3 runs 15 residues.